This T cell receptor beta chain was identified in a study of vaccination and CD4 T cells after COVID-19. Scientists ran DNA taken from cultured CD4+ T cells through the Oncomine TCR Beta short-read assay for sequencing. TCRdb itself ran the PCR reads through MiXCR, one entry per CDR3 protein. The data show about 20,000 distinct CDR3 sequences, with approximately 57% seen just once and around 10% held by the top ten. About this clonotype: Its antigen is not known.

Specified treatment: approximately nine-day PBMC culture with coronavirus spike peptide pools or control peptides (ViraFEST assay). Trimming stripped 4 bases from V and 3 bases from J, with 15 bases between. The length of the CDR3 is 15 residues. Germline CDR1 reads SNHLY; CDR2 reads FYNNEI. This receptor was obtained from a human donor who had recovered from COVID-19. The V call is TRBV2, the J call TRBJ1-1, with D possibly being TRBD1 (5 bases). The source was CD4+ T cells from blood, cultured in vitro, collected after SARS-CoV-2 vaccination. The CDR3 here is CASSGGRASYTEAFF. CDR3 nucleotide sequence: TGTGCCAGCAGTGGGGGGAGGGCTTCATACACTGAAGCTTTCTTT.